What follows are 5 T cell receptor beta chains derived from one specimen sequenced in a study of breast tumors, draining lymph nodes, adjacent tissues (dated by TCRdb to about 2016). Libraries were prepared through multiplex PCR. The sample was run on an Illumina HiSeq 2000. Starting from the raw public reads, TCRdb applied fastp trimming at Q25, assembled clones with MiXCR and retained in-frame beta chains. Identical CDR3 protein sequences are pooled into one entry, listed with their most common genes and DNA. The sample profile shows 75,000 to 100,000 distinct CDR3 sequences; about 21% of them were found once. About 2.2% of the sample rests with the top ten. The lymph node samples were taken from the axillary draining lymph nodes of breast cancer patients. Sequenced sample: axillary lymph node tissue. The receptors come from a female donor with breast cancer. Some clones in this sample may be carry-over from other donors' samples.

This clonotype turned up a few times. J is TRBJ2-5 and V is TRBV5-1; 11 nucleotides line up with TRBD2. V was pared by 3 bases and J by 5 bases, with 3 bases of the junction left unmatched. This CDR3 contains 14 residues. CDR1 is SGHRS and CDR2 is YFSETQ in the germline V gene. In DNA, the CDR3 is TGCGCCAGCAGCTCCGGGACTAGCGGCGAGACCCAGTACTTC. This codes for CASSSGTSGETQYF.

This clonotype was seen at least ten times. V gene TRBV6-2 or TRBV6-3 combines with J gene TRBJ2-5; D may be TRBD2 (5 bases). There are 14 residues in the CDR3. CDR1 and CDR2 (germline): MNHEY, SVGEGT. The ends were cut back, 6 bases at V and 5 bases at J, with 16 bases in the middle. CDR3 DNA sequence: TGTGCCAGCAGAGGCTCCGGGAATGGGGAGACCCAGTACTTC. It is translated as CASRGSGNGETQYF.

This clonotype appeared many times. This rearrangement joins TRBV5-1 to TRBJ2-2, with 8 bases identical to TRBD2. Germline values: CDR1 SGHRS, CDR2 YFSETQ. The CDR3 is made up of 14 amino acids. Unmatched junction bases numbered 11, after V lost 10 bases and J lost 6 bases. This chain's CDR3 is CAGKAGEASGELFF. CDR3 nucleotides: TGCGCCGGCAAAGCGGGAGAGGCGTCCGGGGAGCTGTTTTTT.

This chain joins TRBV20-1 and TRBJ1-4; D is perhaps TRBD1 (5 bases). This CDR3 comprises 15 residues. Per the germline V gene, CDR1 is DFQATT and CDR2 is SNEGSKA (reference sequence). Trimming took off 3 bases at V and 7 bases at J, with 18 bases between the two ends. The CDR3 protein is CSASPPGPRGEKLFF. The CDR3 DNA sequence: TGCAGTGCTAGTCCCCCGGGACCAAGGGGTGAAAAACTGTTTTTT.

This clonotype was detected ten times or more. The chain recombines TRBV30 with TRBJ2-7; D ambiguous. Trimming shortened V by 2 bases and J by 5 bases, and 7 bases separated the two germline ends. Germline V CDR1 and CDR2: GTSNPN, SVGIG (reference sequence). This CDR3 spans 11 amino acids. DNA of the CDR3: TGTGCCTGGAGTAGTAGCCACGAGCAGTACTTC. This encodes CAWSSSHEQYF.